This T cell receptor beta chain appears in the sequencing data of a study of cytomegalovirus exposure and HLA in healthy donors. The CDR3 has 13 amino acids. The germline V and J ends were trimmed by 1 base and 4 bases, with 8 bases remaining between them. Germline CDR1 and CDR2: MGHRA and YSYEKL. This clone came up a few times. Its antigen is not identified. Primers included in the PCR were 60 Vbeta and 13 Jbeta primers. Assay used: immunoSEQ multiplex PCR; TCRdb lists only in-frame clones, some missing. The repertoire holds around 170,000 clones, around 80% seen once, with about 1.5% in the top ten. Regarding the study as a whole: A missense variant in DCLRE1C was later tied to TCR beta V- and J-gene trimming.

The chain has TRBV4-1 and TRBJ2-7; D ambiguous. The origin of this receptor is a man between 18 and 29 years old in good health and CMV-seronegative. The specimen sequenced was PBMCs. The CDR3 region has the DNA TGCGCCAGCAGCCAAGCAGACGGGTACGAGCAGTACTTC. As protein: CASSQADGYEQYF.